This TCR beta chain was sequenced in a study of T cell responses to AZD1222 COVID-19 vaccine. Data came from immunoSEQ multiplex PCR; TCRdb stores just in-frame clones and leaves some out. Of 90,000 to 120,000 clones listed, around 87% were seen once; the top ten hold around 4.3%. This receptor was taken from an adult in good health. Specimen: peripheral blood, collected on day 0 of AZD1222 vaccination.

CDR3 nucleotide sequence: TGTGCCAGTAAGCCGGGACAGGGGACAAATGAAAAACTGTTTTTT. Translated, it gives CASKPGQGTNEKLFF. J is TRBJ1-4 and V is TRBV9; 10 nucleotides match TRBD1. CDR1 SGDLS and CDR2 YYNGEE come from the germline V gene. The CDR3 is 15 amino acids. J lost 5 bases, V lost 8 bases, and 9 bases had no gene match.